This is a list of T cell receptor beta chains from one sample in a study of T cells in Graves' hyperthyroidism and ophthalmopathy. TCRdb reprocessed the multiplex PCR reads with MiXCR, giving one entry per CDR3 protein. Of around 300,000 distinct CDR3 sequences listed, around a quarter were seen once; the top ten hold 20% to 30%. Sequencing input: blood. The receptors stem from a man aged 40-49 years with Graves' hyperthyroidism that later progressed to Graves' ophthalmopathy. The CDR3 runs from the conserved cysteine through the conserved F or W. D genes are given only for firm matches. Not every row has a clone size; where given, it reads once, few, many or a size class.

>TRBV7-2|NA|many|TRBJ2-7
TGTGCCAGCAGCTTTGCCCCCTCGGGTGCCGAGCAGTACTTC
CASSFAPSGAEQYF
>TRBV11-3|TRBD2|many|TRBJ2-7
TGTGCCAGCAGCCCAAGGCAGCGGGAGAGCTACGAGCAGTACTTC
CASSPRQRESYEQYF
>TRBV6-1|TRBD1|few|TRBJ2-7
TGTGCCAGCAGTGAAGCGGGTTCAAGGGGGCGCGAGCAGTACTTC
CASSEAGSRGREQYF
>TRBV19|NA|many|TRBJ2-7
TGTGCCAGTAGTGGCGACCGCGCGACAGGATCCTACGAGCAGTACTTC
CASSGDRATGSYEQYF
>TRBV11-2|NA|many|TRBJ2-7
TGTGCCAGCAGCTCGGACAGCCGTAAATGGGGGCAGTACTTC
CASSSDSRKWGQYF
>TRBV30|NA|many|TRBJ2-7
TGTGCCTGGAGTTGGGCGAAACCCTACGAGCAGTACTTC
CAWSWAKPYEQYF
>TRBV6-2/TRBV6-3|NA|NA|TRBJ1-1
TGTGCCAGCAGTGCAGGGGCCTTGAACACTGAAGCTTTCTTT
CASSAGALNTEAFF
>TRBV20-1|TRBD2|NA|TRBJ2-5
TGCAGTGCTAGAGATCTTGCGGGAGGGGAGACCCAGTACTTC
CSARDLAGGETQYF
>TRBV6-5|TRBD1|NA|TRBJ2-7
TGTGCCAGCAGTTTAGGGGTGTTAGTGACAGGGGGCCGCGAGCAGTACTTC
CASSLGVLVTGGREQYF
>TRBV29-1|NA|many|TRBJ1-1
TGCAGCGTTGAAAGGGTGGAGAACACTGAAGCTTTCTTT
CSVERVENTEAFF
>TRBV19|NA|many|TRBJ1-1
TGTGCCAGTAGTATGGGCGGAGACACTGAAGCTTTCTTT
CASSMGGDTEAFF
>TRBV4-1|TRBD2|many|TRBJ2-4
TGCGCCAGCAGCCCCATAACTCAGGGACTAGCGAACATTCAGTACTTC
CASSPITQGLANIQYF
>TRBV10-3|TRBD1|many|TRBJ1-5
TGTGCCATCAGTGGGACAGGGACGGGTCAGCCCCAGCATTTT
CAISGTGTGQPQHF
>TRBV19|NA|many|TRBJ1-1
TGTGCCAGTAGTGAAAGAGGGATCCAGGGCACTGAAGCTTTCTTT
CASSERGIQGTEAFF
>TRBV5-5|NA|many|TRBJ2-5
TGTGCCAGCAGCTTGGATCTCGCGGCCCAAGAGACCCAGTACTTC
CASSLDLAAQETQYF
>TRBV6-5|TRBD2|NA|TRBJ2-7
TGTGCCAGCAGTTACCCGGTGACTAGCGGACACTCCTACGAGCAGTACTTC
CASSYPVTSGHSYEQYF
>TRBV7-9|TRBD1|many|TRBJ2-5
TGTGCCAGCAGCTTAGGCCGCTCGACAGGGGTTGAGGAGACCCAGTACTTC
CASSLGRSTGVEETQYF
>TRBV5-1|NA|many|TRBJ1-1
TGCGCCAGCAGCTTGGATTTGGGGGGGAACACTGAAGCTTTCTTT
CASSLDLGGNTEAFF
>TRBV20-1|TRBD1|many|TRBJ1-2
TGCAGTGCTAGATCTACGCCCTACATACAGGGGCCCTATGGCTACACCTTC
CSARSTPYIQGPYGYTF
>TRBV6-2/TRBV6-3|NA|NA|TRBJ1-5
TGTGCCAGCAGCCCCGGGGGAGGGGCGGCTCAGCCCCAGCATTTT
CASSPGGGAAQPQHF
>TRBV5-1|NA|NA|TRBJ1-1
TGCGCCAGCAGCTCACAGACAGGAACCATGAACACTGAAGCTTTCTTT
CASSSQTGTMNTEAFF
>TRBV10-2|NA|NA|TRBJ1-1
TGCGCCAGCCGAACCGAACGGGGAACTGAAGCTTTCTTT
CASRTERGTEAFF